These T cell receptor beta chains were read from a single sample in a study of blood T cell repertoires in COVID-19. Profiling relied on immunoSEQ multiplex PCR, and the TCRdb table lists in-frame clones only, not all of them. The top ten hold around 29% of the sample, which has fewer than 50,000 clones, around 85% seen once. Sequenced input: peripheral blood. These receptor sequences come from a woman older than 75 with acute or convalescent COVID-19. The CDR3 runs from the conserved cysteine through the conserved F or W. A D gene is named only where the DNA matches it firmly. Size is stated for part of the rows, as once, few or many counts, or as a class when the clone is expanded.

d_gene: TRBD1; v_gene: TRBV6-5; j_gene: TRBJ1-2; abundance: -; CDR3nt: TGTGCCAGCAGTTACGACAGGGTTAACTATGGCTACACCTTC; CDR3aa: CASSYDRVNYGYTF
d_gene: TRBD1; v_gene: TRBV6-5; j_gene: TRBJ1-1; abundance: -; CDR3nt: TGTGCCAGCAGCCACGGGACAGAGAACACTGAAGCTTTCTTT; CDR3aa: CASSHGTENTEAFF
d_gene: -; v_gene: TRBV7-2; j_gene: TRBJ2-1; abundance: -; CDR3nt: TGTGCCAGCAGTCTCCGGGTAGACGCCTACAATGAGCAGTTCTTC; CDR3aa: CASSLRVDAYNEQFF
d_gene: -; v_gene: TRBV7-9; j_gene: TRBJ2-3; abundance: -; CDR3nt: TGTGCCAGCAGCTTATTGGAGGCACCCAGTCTGCATGATACGCAGTATTTT; CDR3aa: CASSLLEAPSLHDTQYF
d_gene: -; v_gene: TRBV11-3; j_gene: TRBJ2-3; abundance: -; CDR3nt: TGTGCCAGCAGCCCAACCACGGGAACCACAGATACGCAGTATTTT; CDR3aa: CASSPTTGTTDTQYF
d_gene: TRBD1; v_gene: TRBV28; j_gene: TRBJ1-1; abundance: -; CDR3nt: TGTGCCAGCAGTCCGACAGGGGTGGAGGGCACTGAAGCTTTCTTT; CDR3aa: CASSPTGVEGTEAFF
d_gene: -; v_gene: TRBV5-1; j_gene: TRBJ2-2; abundance: -; CDR3nt: TGCGCCAGCAGCTCCTACGGGACACCAAACACCGGGGAGCTGTTTTTT; CDR3aa: CASSSYGTPNTGELFF
d_gene: -; v_gene: TRBV19; j_gene: TRBJ1-5; abundance: -; CDR3nt: TGTGCCAGTAGGGGTTCGGGACAAATAAAGCAGCCCCAGCATTTT; CDR3aa: CASRGSGQIKQPQHF
d_gene: -; v_gene: TRBV9; j_gene: TRBJ2-7; abundance: -; CDR3nt: TGTGCCAGCAGCGTAGTTCTAACCAACTCCTACGAGCAGTACTTC; CDR3aa: CASSVVLTNSYEQYF
d_gene: -; v_gene: TRBV6-5; j_gene: TRBJ2-3; abundance: -; CDR3nt: TGTGCCAGCAGTCCCACTCGCACAGATACGCAGTATTTT; CDR3aa: CASSPTRTDTQYF
d_gene: -; v_gene: TRBV6-5; j_gene: TRBJ2-2; abundance: -; CDR3nt: TGTGCCAGCAGTTACTCTCCAGATTTCGGGGAGCTGTTTTTT; CDR3aa: CASSYSPDFGELFF
d_gene: -; v_gene: TRBV9; j_gene: TRBJ1-4; abundance: -; CDR3nt: TGTGCCAGCAGCGTAGGAGGCCGGGATAATGAAAAACTGTTTTTT; CDR3aa: CASSVGGRDNEKLFF
d_gene: -; v_gene: TRBV4-1; j_gene: TRBJ2-7; abundance: few; CDR3nt: TGCGCCAGCAGCCAGCGGGACTCCTACGAGCAGTACTTC; CDR3aa: CASSQRDSYEQYF
d_gene: -; v_gene: TRBV12-5; j_gene: TRBJ1-2; abundance: -; CDR3nt: TGTGCTAGTGGTTTGGCAGCGGAACGCGGCTACACCTTC; CDR3aa: CASGLAAERGYTF
d_gene: TRBD2; v_gene: TRBV27; j_gene: TRBJ2-1; abundance: -; CDR3nt: TGTGCCAGCAAAATAGCGGGAGCGGGTAATGAGCAGTTCTTC; CDR3aa: CASKIAGAGNEQFF
d_gene: TRBD1; v_gene: TRBV5-1; j_gene: TRBJ1-2; abundance: -; CDR3nt: TGCGCCAGCAGCCCACGGGACAGGGCCGCTTATGGCTACACCTTC; CDR3aa: CASSPRDRAAYGYTF
d_gene: -; v_gene: TRBV19; j_gene: TRBJ1-2; abundance: -; CDR3nt: TGTGCCAGTAGTATTAGGAGGGGATTGGACTATGGCTACACCTTC; CDR3aa: CASSIRRGLDYGYTF
d_gene: TRBD1; v_gene: TRBV14; j_gene: TRBJ1-2; abundance: -; CDR3nt: TGTGCCAGCAGCCCCCGGGACAGAGCTTCACCCGGCGATGGCTACACCTTC; CDR3aa: CASSPRDRASPGDGYTF
d_gene: -; v_gene: TRBV18; j_gene: TRBJ2-1; abundance: few; CDR3nt: TGTGCCAGCTCACCCGTGTTGTGGCTAGCCGACTACAATGAGCAGTTCTTC; CDR3aa: CASSPVLWLADYNEQFF
d_gene: TRBD2; v_gene: TRBV28; j_gene: TRBJ2-1; abundance: -; CDR3nt: TGTGCCAGCAGTTTGAGCGGGAGCACTCGTGAGCAGTTCTTC; CDR3aa: CASSLSGSTREQFF
d_gene: -; v_gene: TRBV18; j_gene: TRBJ1-1; abundance: -; CDR3nt: TGTGCCAGCTCACCGGGGGCAGGGCGCACTGAAGCTTTCTTT; CDR3aa: CASSPGAGRTEAFF
d_gene: -; v_gene: TRBV20-1; j_gene: TRBJ2-1; abundance: -; CDR3nt: TGCAGTGCTAGGGTGGTGAGTGAGCAGTTCTTC; CDR3aa: CSARVVSEQFF
d_gene: -; v_gene: TRBV6-5; j_gene: TRBJ1-6; abundance: -; CDR3nt: TGTGCCAGCAGTTACAGGCAGGTTAATTCACCCCTCCACTTT; CDR3aa: CASSYRQVNSPLHF
d_gene: -; v_gene: TRBV6-2/TRBV6-3; j_gene: TRBJ2-7; abundance: few; CDR3nt: TGTGCCAGCAGTCGCGAAAAGAGCTACGAGCAGTACTTC; CDR3aa: CASSREKSYEQYF
d_gene: TRBD2; v_gene: TRBV19; j_gene: TRBJ2-7; abundance: -; CDR3nt: TGTGCCAGTAGTAATAGCGGGACCTACGAGCAGTACTTC; CDR3aa: CASSNSGTYEQYF
d_gene: -; v_gene: TRBV19; j_gene: TRBJ1-5; abundance: -; CDR3nt: TGTGCCAGTACGAGGGTAGACGGCAATCAGCCCCAGCATTTT; CDR3aa: CASTRVDGNQPQHF
d_gene: -; v_gene: TRBV7-9; j_gene: TRBJ2-5; abundance: -; CDR3nt: TGTGCCAGCAGCTTAACCCCAGAAGAGACCCAGTACTTC; CDR3aa: CASSLTPEETQYF
d_gene: TRBD1; v_gene: TRBV6-5; j_gene: TRBJ2-5; abundance: -; CDR3nt: TGTGCCAGCACGCAGGGGGCATCTGGGACCCAGTACTTC; CDR3aa: CASTQGASGTQYF
d_gene: TRBD1; v_gene: TRBV2; j_gene: TRBJ2-7; abundance: once; CDR3nt: TGTGCCAGCAGCCCGACAGGGGTTAGTTTATCGGACGAGCAGTACTTC; CDR3aa: CASSPTGVSLSDEQYF
d_gene: -; v_gene: TRBV12-3/TRBV12-4; j_gene: TRBJ2-5; abundance: -; CDR3nt: TGTGCCAGCAGCCAGCGGCAGGGGGGCCAGTACTTC; CDR3aa: CASSQRQGGQYF
d_gene: TRBD2; v_gene: TRBV29-1; j_gene: TRBJ2-3; abundance: -; CDR3nt: TGCAGCGTTGGTCCGGGAGGGATCACAGATACGCAGTATTTT; CDR3aa: CSVGPGGITDTQYF
d_gene: -; v_gene: TRBV30; j_gene: TRBJ1-2; abundance: -; CDR3nt: TGTGCCTTCGCCCGGGGTCCCGACGGCTACACCTTC; CDR3aa: CAFARGPDGYTF
d_gene: -; v_gene: TRBV7-2; j_gene: TRBJ2-1; abundance: -; CDR3nt: TGTGCCAGCACCCAGCCGGACAGCGGTGAGCAGTTCTTC; CDR3aa: CASTQPDSGEQFF
d_gene: TRBD2; v_gene: TRBV3-1/TRBV3-2; j_gene: TRBJ2-1; abundance: -; CDR3nt: TGTGCCAGCAGCCAAGGGTCTAGCGGTGTCTACAATGAGCAGTTCTTC; CDR3aa: CASSQGSSGVYNEQFF
d_gene: -; v_gene: TRBV3-1/TRBV3-2; j_gene: TRBJ2-7; abundance: -; CDR3nt: TGTGCCAGCAGCCAAGGCCAACTTCCCTACGAGCAGTACTTC; CDR3aa: CASSQGQLPYEQYF
d_gene: -; v_gene: TRBV28; j_gene: TRBJ2-3; abundance: -; CDR3nt: TGTGCCAGCACCCAAGGCGGGAATCCAGATACGCAGTATTTT; CDR3aa: CASTQGGNPDTQYF
d_gene: -; v_gene: TRBV2; j_gene: TRBJ2-3; abundance: -; CDR3nt: TGTGCCAGCAGTGAACAGCGGGGCAGGGGTACGCAGTATTTT; CDR3aa: CASSEQRGRGTQYF
d_gene: -; v_gene: TRBV9; j_gene: TRBJ2-7; abundance: -; CDR3nt: TGTGCCAGCAGCCCGGCCGGAACAGCCTACGAGCAGTACTTC; CDR3aa: CASSPAGTAYEQYF
d_gene: -; v_gene: TRBV7-9; j_gene: TRBJ1-6; abundance: -; CDR3nt: TGTGCCAGCAGCTTATCCGATTCACCCCTCCACTTT; CDR3aa: CASSLSDSPLHF
d_gene: TRBD2; v_gene: TRBV3-1/TRBV3-2; j_gene: TRBJ2-7; abundance: -; CDR3nt: TGTGCCAGCAGCCAAGAGTCTAGCGGGAGATTAGAGCAGTACTTC; CDR3aa: CASSQESSGRLEQYF
d_gene: TRBD2; v_gene: TRBV4-2; j_gene: TRBJ2-2; abundance: -; CDR3nt: TGTGCCAGCAGCCAAGATAATAGGGGACTAGTTTCATCCGGGGAGCTGTTTTTT; CDR3aa: CASSQDNRGLVSSGELFF
d_gene: -; v_gene: TRBV3-1/TRBV3-2; j_gene: TRBJ2-1; abundance: -; CDR3nt: TGTGCCAGCAGCCAAGGCCGGAGTTCCCGATACAATGAGCAGTTCTTC; CDR3aa: CASSQGRSSRYNEQFF
d_gene: TRBD1; v_gene: TRBV18; j_gene: TRBJ2-7; abundance: -; CDR3nt: TGTGCCAGCTCACCTGGACAGGGAACAACCTACGAGCAGTACTTC; CDR3aa: CASSPGQGTTYEQYF